The 7 T cell receptor beta chains listed next were all sequenced from one sample in a study of brain T cells in children with intractable seizures. Profiled with immunoSEQ multiplex PCR; TCRdb holds only in-frame clones, not every one. The table records 300,000 to 400,000 clones, about 94% of them present only once. Described time point: blood from clinic visit 5 months post-surgery; TSC patient then seizure free. The sample here was peripheral blood, taken 4 to 5 months after surgery. The source of these receptors is a boy under three years old with tuberous sclerosis and intractable seizures.

The V and J genes are TRBV5-1 and TRBJ2-3; D remains unclear. V was shortened by 0 bases and J by 2 bases, with 10 bases between the two germline ends. Germline CDR1 is SGHRS and CDR2 is YFSETQ. This CDR3 contains 15 residues. The CDR3 loop is CASSLGARLTDTQYF. CDR3 nucleotides: TGCGCCAGCAGCTTGGGGGCACGACTCACAGATACGCAGTATTTT.

The V call is TRBV7-2, the J call TRBJ2-3; 9 nucleotides align to TRBD2. The CDR3 has 16 amino acids. The ends lost 4 bases at V and 4 bases at J; junction bases unmatched: 9. Germline V lookup: CDR1 SGHTA, CDR2 FQGNSA. In DNA, the CDR3 is TGTGCCAGCAGCTCCCCAGCGGGGGGTGGGGCAGATACGCAGTATTTT. Amino acids: CASSSPAGGGADTQYF. Drawing the rest from reference TRBV7-2 and TRBJ2-3, the complete variable domain is GAGVSQSPSNKVTEKGKDVELRCDPISGHTALYWYRQSLGQGLEFLIYFQGNSAPDKSGLPSDRFSAERTGGSVSTLTIQRTQQEDSAVYLCASSSPAGGGADTQYFGPGTRLTVL.

The genes are TRBV7-3 and TRBJ1-1; D ambiguous. The CDR3 is 13 residues long. Germline CDR1 is SGHTA and CDR2 is FQGTGA. V gave up 1 base and J gave up 4 bases, with 7 bases separating them. The CDR3 loop reads CASSLNPSTEAFF. CDR3 bases: TGTGCCAGCAGCTTAAATCCTAGCACTGAAGCTTTCTTT.

This clone came up a few times. This chain links TRBV7-6 with TRBJ2-2, with D unclear. V was shortened by 6 bases and J by 3 bases, with 2 bases between the two germline ends. Germline CDR1 and CDR2: SGHVS and FNYEAQ. The CDR3 totals 11 residues. CDR3 in amino acids: CASRDTGELFF. Written as DNA, the CDR3 is TGTGCCAGCAGGGACACCGGGGAGCTGTTTTTT.

This CDR3 is CSASGRGNQPQHF. The CDR3 bases are TGCAGTGCTAGTGGTAGGGGAAATCAGCCCCAGCATTTT. This rearrangement joins TRBV20-1 to TRBJ1-5; TRBD1 is a possible D gene (5 bases). Trimming took off 3 bases at V and 4 bases at J, with 10 bases between the two ends. This CDR3 comprises 13 residues. Germline V gene data show CDR1 as DFQATT and CDR2 as SNEGSKA (reference sequence).

This clone was seen only once. The genes are TRBV15 and TRBJ2-7; 7 bases agree with TRBD1. The V gene's germline CDR1 is LNHNV and CDR2 YYDKDF (reference sequence). V lost 2 bases to trimming and J lost 0 bases; unmatched junction nucleotides: 10. The length of the CDR3 is 17 residues. CDR3 nucleotides: TGTGCCACCAGCAGATCGGCAGTTAACAGGGGCTCCTACGAGCAGTACTTC. It codes for CATSRSAVNRGSYEQYF.

This chain's CDR3 is CASRKRDPQLDTQYF. CDR3 nucleotides: TGCGCCAGCAGGAAACGGGACCCCCAGTTGGATACGCAGTATTTT. J is TRBJ2-3 and V is TRBV5-1; possibly TRBD1 or TRBD2 for D (5 bases each). The length of the CDR3 is 15 residues. Trimming removed 5 bases from V and 6 bases from J, with 19 bases in between. Germline CDR1 is SGHRS and CDR2 is YFSETQ.